One sample yielded the 8 T cell receptor beta chains listed below, sequenced in a study of shared clonotypes between healthy human individuals. Data came from immunoSEQ multiplex PCR; TCRdb stores just in-frame clones and leaves some out. Counted here are some 470,000 clones, approximately 80% occurring once; the ten biggest clones make up 10% to 15%. The material sequenced was PBMCs. Receptor source: a woman between 40 and 50 years old in good health. Some clones in this sample may be carry-over from other donors' samples.

The V and J genes are TRBV5-1 and TRBJ2-1; 7 positions agree with TRBD1. J was trimmed by 4 bases and V by 4 bases; bases with no gene match: 14. The germline V gene has CDR1 SGHRS and CDR2 YFSETQ. The length of the CDR3 is 17 residues. Written as DNA, the CDR3 is TGCGCCAGCAGCCCGAAAAGACAGGGAATTAGGTACAATGAGCAGTTCTTC. Its protein is CASSPKRQGIRYNEQFF.

Note on this clone: It is likely a read error: a sequence one base away is far more abundant. The same CDR3 can be traced to other DNA sequences in this sample. The chain recombines TRBV5-4 with TRBJ2-3; TRBD2 might be the D (6 bases). Germline values: CDR1 SGHNT, CDR2 YYREEE (reference sequence). CDR3 length: 16 residues. The CDR3 protein is CASSRGSGGSTDTQYF. The CDR3 DNA follows: TGTGCCAGCAGCCGTGGCTCCGGGGGTAGCACAGATACGCAGTATTTC.

The V call is TRBV12-2, the J call TRBJ2-7; the DNA was not used to check the table's D call, TRBD2. TRBV12-2 is a recognized pseudogene. This CDR3 has 14 amino acids. DNA of the CDR3: TGTGCAAGTCGCTTAGGGCAGCGGTCCTACGAGCAGTACTTC. It translates to CASRLGQRSYEQYF.

This clone was picked up a small number of times. The gene calls are TRBV19 and TRBJ2-3; possibly TRBD1 for D (5 bases). The CDR3 loop spans 14 amino acids. The germline gives CDR1 LNHDA, CDR2 SQIVND (reference sequence). Trimming pared 11 bases from V and 3 bases from J, leaving 18 bases between. DNA for the CDR3: TGTGCCGCAAAAGGGGCGGTGGGTACAGATACGCAGTATTTT. This codes for CAAKGAVGTDTQYF.

The V call is TRBV11-2, the J call TRBJ2-1; D is undetermined. The CDR3 consists of 13 residues. V was pared by 5 bases and J by 2 bases, with 7 bases between. CDR1 and CDR2 from the germline V gene are SGHAT and FQNNGV. The chain's CDR3 is CASSTRTYNEQFF. The DNA for the CDR3 is TGTGCCAGCAGCACCAGGACCTACAATGAGCAGTTCTTC.

This clone turned up a few times. The J gene is TRBJ2-7, the V gene TRBV19; 9 bases align to TRBD1. CDR1 is LNHDA, CDR2 SQIVND, per germline (reference sequence). The V segment lost 6 bases and the J segment 0 bases; nucleotides outside the gene matches: 12. The CDR3 is 17 amino acids. CDR3 amino acids: CASSLLPGQGSSYEQYF. CDR3 nucleotides: TGTGCCAGTAGCCTCCTGCCGGGACAGGGAAGCTCCTACGAGCAGTACTTC.

The chain recombines TRBV5-1 with TRBJ2-2, with 7 bases aligning to TRBD2. The J segment lost 6 bases and the V segment lost 4 bases, leaving 6 bases of the junction unmatched. The CDR3 sequence is 14 residues long. The V gene's germline CDR1 is SGHRS and CDR2 YFSETQ. The CDR3 region is CASSLWDYPGELFF. The CDR3 DNA is TGCGCCAGCAGCCTCTGGGACTACCCCGGGGAGCTGTTTTTT. The full variable domain, with the rest looked up from reference TRBV5-1 and TRBJ2-2, is KAGVTQTPRYLIKTRGQQVTLSCSPISGHRSVSWYQQTPGQGLQFLFEYFSETQRNKGNFPGRFSGRQFSNSRSEMNVSTLELGDSALYLCASSLWDYPGELFFGEGSRLTVL.

This clone was observed a few times. V gene TRBV5-3 combines with J gene TRBJ2-7; possibly TRBD2 for D (6 bases). TRBV5-3 is filed as an ORF, its function uncertain. The ends were cut back, 0 bases at V and 5 bases at J, with 21 bases in the middle. The CDR3 has 17 residues. CDR3 sequence: CARSLECAGRRFNEQYF. DNA for the CDR3: TGTGCCAGAAGCTTGGAATGTGCGGGACGCCGATTCAACGAGCAGTACTTC.